Each of the 27 T cell receptor beta chains below was sequenced from the same sample in a study of cytomegalovirus exposure and HLA in healthy donors. PCR primers comprised 60 Vbeta and 13 Jbeta primers. Clones were sequenced by immunoSEQ multiplex PCR, and TCRdb holds only the in-frame ones, with some missing. The sample includes under 150,000 clones, 82% of them seen just once. The source material was PBMCs. The receptors shown here come from a woman between 18 and 30 years old in good health and CMV-seronegative.

The rearrangement joins TRBV5-1 to TRBJ1-3; unclear D gene. In germline, CDR1 is SGHRS, CDR2 YFSETQ. Trimming shortened V by 7 bases and J by 0 bases, and 11 bases separated the two germline ends. This CDR3 spans 14 amino acids. The CDR3 nucleotides are TGCGCCAGCTCGTACGGGGTCTCTGGAAACACCATATATTTT. It codes for CASSYGVSGNTIYF.

The table lists this clone with a few counts. The chain uses TRBV6-1 and TRBJ1-1, with TRBD1 as a possible D gene (6 bases). The V gene lost 7 bases and the J gene lost 1 base, with 10 bases spanning the gap. CDR1 and CDR2 (germline): MNHNS, SASEGT. There are 13 residues in the CDR3. The CDR3 DNA follows: TGTGCCAGCAAAGTCAGGGGGAACACTGAAGCTTTCTTT. Its translation is CASKVRGNTEAFF.

This clone was seen a single time. The chain combines TRBV9 with TRBJ1-2; a weak D match, TRBD1 (5 bases). The CDR3 has 15 amino acids. The V and J ends lost 4 bases and 7 bases respectively, with 20 bases between them. Germline V gives CDR1 SGDLS, CDR2 YYNGEE. The CDR3 nucleotides are TGTGCCAGCAGCCCCCAGGTCGGGCAGGGCCGTGGCTACACCTTC. It specifies CASSPQVGQGRGYTF.

This clone has only one observation. This chain links TRBV4-2 with TRBJ2-1, with 14 bases that match TRBD2. Germline assignment: CDR1 LGHNA and CDR2 YNFKEQ. V was pared by 5 bases and J by 5 bases, with 8 bases of the junction left unmatched. The CDR3 covers 17 residues. The CDR3 region has the DNA TGTGCCAGCAGCAAACGGGGACTAGCGGGGGAAAACAATGAGCAGTTCTTC. This translates into CASSKRGLAGENNEQFF.

The rearrangement links TRBV2 to TRBJ1-1, with D hard to call. The V gene's germline CDR1 is SNHLY and CDR2 FYNNEI. There are 13 residues in the CDR3. V lost 5 bases to trimming and J lost 0 bases, with 7 bases between them. The chain's CDR3 is CASSPTVNTEAFF. The CDR3 region has the DNA TGTGCCAGCAGTCCTACAGTGAACACTGAAGCTTTCTTT.

This chain uses TRBV19 with TRBJ1-1; D is unclear. The V and J ends lost 4 bases and 6 bases respectively, with 6 bases between them. The CDR3 has 11 residues. Germline V gives CDR1 LNHDA, CDR2 SQIVND (reference sequence). CDR3 sequence (DNA): TGTGCCAGTAGTAGGAGGTCTGAAGCTTTCTTT. Amino acids: CASSRRSEAFF.

The rearrangement links TRBV6-5 to TRBJ2-7; TRBD1 aligns across 9 bases. Germline V lookup: CDR1 MNHEY, CDR2 SVGAGI. This CDR3 has 15 residues. The J segment lost 0 bases and the V segment lost 5 bases, leaving 5 bases of the junction unmatched. The CDR3 nucleotides are TGTGCCAGCAGTCCGGACAGGGGCGGCTCCTACGAGCAGTACGTC. This codes for CASSPDRGGSYEQYV.

This sequence joins TRBV29-1 and TRBJ2-5; 7 nucleotides match TRBD1. V gave up 8 bases and J gave up 5 bases; unmatched junction bases: 8. Germline CDR1 and CDR2: SQVTM and ANQGSEA. The CDR3 consists of 12 residues. This CDR3 is CSLKQGLETQYF. The CDR3 nucleotides read TGCAGCCTTAAACAGGGGTTGGAGACCCAGTACTTC.

The chain couples TRBV7-6 to TRBJ1-2, with 7 bases fitting TRBD1. Germline V gene data show CDR1 as SGHVS and CDR2 as FNYEAQ. Germline trimming cut 3 bases from V and 7 bases from J; bases unmatched to any gene: 5. The CDR3 has 13 residues. CDR3 residues: CASSFQGDGGYTF. CDR3 sequence (DNA): TGTGCCAGCAGCTTCCAGGGGGACGGTGGCTACACCTTC.

This clone was seen a handful of times. The rearrangement uses TRBV6-5 and TRBJ2-6, with 7 positions matching TRBD1. Germline V CDR1 and CDR2: MNHEY, SVGAGI. With V trimmed by 7 bases and J by 0 bases, 0 bases remained unmatched. The CDR3 totals 14 residues. Here the CDR3 DNA reads TGTGCCAGCACAGGGGGCTCTGGGGCCAACGTCCTGACTTTC. Amino acid sequence: CASTGGSGANVLTF.

CDR3 sequence: CASSSLSLDRSSYEQYF. Here the CDR3 DNA reads TGCGCCAGCAGCTCCCTTAGCCTGGACAGGAGCTCCTACGAGCAGTACTTC. This chain connects TRBV5-1 to TRBJ2-7; 7 bases are a match to TRBD1. The CDR3 contains 17 residues. Germline CDR1 and CDR2: SGHRS and YFSETQ. V lost 3 bases to trimming and J lost 0 bases; unmatched junction nucleotides: 12.

The V gene is TRBV7-9, the J gene TRBJ2-7; 7 bases are shared with TRBD1. V lost 1 base and J lost 5; bases outside the gene matches: 8. The CDR3 is 15 amino acids. The V gene's germline CDR1 is SEHNR and CDR2 FQNEAQ (reference sequence). This CDR3 reads CASSLGLQGTHEQYF. As DNA, the CDR3 is TGTGCCAGCAGCTTAGGGTTACAGGGGACACACGAGCAGTACTTC.

The gene calls are TRBV6-1 and TRBJ1-2; 12 nucleotides agree with TRBD1. J was trimmed by 4 bases and V by 3 bases; bases with no gene match: 3. The germline CDR1 and CDR2 sequences are MNHNS and SASEGT. The CDR3 sequence is 15 residues long. The DNA of the CDR3 is TGTGCCAGCAGTGAGGGACAGGGGGCTGCCTATGGCTACACCTTC. It yields the protein CASSEGQGAAYGYTF.

This clone turned up a few times. The chain is built from TRBV6-1 and TRBJ2-3, with 12 bases matching TRBD2. Trimming took 5 bases from V and 5 from J; bases not matched to a gene: 5. The CDR3 loop spans 15 amino acids. Germline V gives CDR1 MNHNS, CDR2 SASEGT. This CDR3 is CASSPSGGAQDTQYF. The CDR3 coding sequence is TGTGCCAGCAGTCCTAGCGGGGGGGCCCAAGATACGCAGTATTTT.

The rearrangement joins TRBV2 to TRBJ2-7; D remains ambiguous. CDR3 length: 14 amino acids. CDR1 is SNHLY and CDR2 is FYNNEI in the germline V gene. Trimming removed 7 bases at V and 0 bases at J, with 13 bases between. The CDR3 nucleotides read TGTGCCAGCATGATTACTCCTTACTCCTACGAGCAGTACTTC. This codes for CASMITPYSYEQYF.

The chain links TRBV29-1 to TRBJ2-1, with 14 bases lining up with TRBD2. J gave up 0 bases and V 6 bases, and 7 bases lay outside the gene matches. Germline V gene data show CDR1 as SQVTM and CDR2 as ANQGSEA. The length of the CDR3 is 17 residues. The CDR3 nucleotides read TGCAGCGTGCGACTAGCGGGAGGGCGAAGCTCCTACAATGAGCAGTTCTTC. It encodes CSVRLAGGRSSYNEQFF.

This chain connects TRBV27 to TRBJ1-2; weak D call: TRBD1 (6 bases). The CDR3 contains 14 residues. V gave up 6 bases and J gave up 2 bases, with 13 bases separating them. Germline CDR1 is MNHEY and CDR2 is SMNVEV (reference sequence). The CDR3 DNA reads as TGTGCCAGCAGGGACAGCAAGCTAAACTATGGCTACACCTTC. Residues: CASRDSKLNYGYTF.

The chain uses TRBV27 and TRBJ2-2, with D perhaps matching TRBD2 (5 bases). The CDR3 runs to 16 residues. V was pared by 2 bases and J by 1 base, with 11 bases between. Germline V CDR1 and CDR2: MNHEY, SMNVEV (reference sequence). Here the CDR3 DNA reads TGTGCCAGCAGTTTACGAGCGGTCATGAACACCGGGGAGCTGTTTTTT. Protein sequence: CASSLRAVMNTGELFF.

This clone was found a few times. The CDR3 DNA is TGTGCCAGCAGCTCCCCCGCCGGCAATGAGCAGTTCTTC. Amino acids: CASSSPAGNEQFF. The chain uses TRBV7-8 and TRBJ2-1; D ambiguous. This CDR3 is built from 13 residues. Germline CDR1 and CDR2: SGHVS and FQNEAQ. V was shortened by 4 bases and J by 6 bases, with 10 bases between the two germline ends.

V usage is TRBV5-1 and J usage is TRBJ1-1; TRBD1 is a possible D gene (6 bases). The germline V gene encodes CDR1 SGHRS and CDR2 YFSETQ. The length of the CDR3 is 15 residues. Trimming cost V 0 bases and J 4 bases, with 13 bases left between them. CDR3 nucleotides: TGCGCCAGCAGCTTGGAACTGGGGGCGGGCACTGAAGCTTTCTTT. This gives the protein CASSLELGAGTEAFF.

The chain is built from TRBV5-5 and TRBJ2-7, with 9 bases aligning to TRBD1. The CDR3 covers 14 residues. After removal of 1 base from V and 3 bases from J, the junction contained 2 bases not matched to a gene. CDR1 and CDR2 (germline): SGHKS, YYEKEE (reference sequence). The CDR3 protein is CASSLHRGRYEQYF. CDR3 DNA: TGTGCCAGCAGCTTGCACAGGGGGCGCTACGAGCAGTACTTC.

About this clone: This same CDR3 is encoded by further DNA sequences in the sample. This chain links TRBV7-9 with TRBJ2-1, with 11 bases that match TRBD2. Germline CDR1 SEHNR, CDR2 FQNEAQ (reference sequence). There are 16 residues in the CDR3. The ends lost 1 base at V and 7 bases at J; junction bases unmatched: 6. CDR3 in amino acids: CASSLGLAGGRNEQFF. CDR3 DNA sequence: TGTGCCAGCAGCTTAGGTCTAGCGGGGGGAAGGAATGAGCAGTTCTTC.

This clone was observed once. V usage is TRBV14 and J usage is TRBJ1-2; 9 nucleotides agree with TRBD1. V shed 4 bases and J 8 bases; nucleotides not matched to a gene: 8. CDR3 length equals 14 residues. Germline assignment: CDR1 SGHDN and CDR2 FVKESK. DNA for the CDR3: TGTGCCAGCAGCCGACTTGGGACAGGGATCGGCTACACCTTC. This encodes CASSRLGTGIGYTF.

V is TRBV6-1 and J is TRBJ1-1; 9 nucleotides align to TRBD1. Per germline, CDR1 MNHNS and CDR2 SASEGT. Unmatched junction bases numbered 4, after V lost 7 bases and J lost 1 base. CDR3 length: 14 amino acids. CDR3 DNA: TGTGCCAGCAAGAGGGACAGGGCGAACACTGAAGCTTTCTTT. Encoded protein: CASKRDRANTEAFF.

Only one count was recorded for this clone. The chain recombines TRBV19 with TRBJ1-6; possible D gene TRBD1, 5 bases. Trimming removed 10 bases at V and 8 bases at J, with 15 bases between. Germline lookup yields CDR1 LNHDA and CDR2 SQIVND (reference sequence). The CDR3 spans 13 residues. The CDR3 DNA is TGTGCCACCAGGGAGGCCATGGATTCACCCCTCCACTTT. This codes for CATREAMDSPLHF.

Only a few counts were recorded for this clone. The chain couples TRBV7-2 to TRBJ1-2; D gene uncertain. This CDR3 is 16 amino acids long. Germline CDR1 and CDR2: SGHTA and FQGNSA. Deletions cut 1 base from V and 6 bases from J, with 18 bases between. The CDR3 coding sequence is TGTGCCAGCAGCTTAGAGGTGGCAGGCCCGGCCCATGGCTACACCTTC. This gives the protein CASSLEVAGPAHGYTF.

The chain carries TRBV5-1 and TRBJ2-2, with D tentatively TRBD2 (6 bases). The V end lost 0 bases, the J end lost 3 bases, and 12 bases lay between the germline ends. The CDR3 runs to 16 residues. Germline V gene data show CDR1 as SGHRS and CDR2 as YFSETQ. CDR3 in amino acids: CASSLVRDSDTGELFF. CDR3 bases: TGCGCCAGCAGCTTGGTGCGGGACTCCGACACCGGGGAGCTGTTTTTT.